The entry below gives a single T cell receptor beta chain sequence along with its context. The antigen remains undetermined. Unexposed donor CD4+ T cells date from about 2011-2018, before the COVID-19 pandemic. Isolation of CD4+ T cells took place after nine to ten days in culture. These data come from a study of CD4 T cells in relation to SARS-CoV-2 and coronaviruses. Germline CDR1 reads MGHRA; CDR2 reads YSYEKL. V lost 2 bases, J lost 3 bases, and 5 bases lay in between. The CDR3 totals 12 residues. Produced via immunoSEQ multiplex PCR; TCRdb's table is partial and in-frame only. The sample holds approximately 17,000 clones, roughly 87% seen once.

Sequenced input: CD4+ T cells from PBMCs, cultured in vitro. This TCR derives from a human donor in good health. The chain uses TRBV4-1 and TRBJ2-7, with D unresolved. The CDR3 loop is CASSQLGYEQYF. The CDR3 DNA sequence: TGCGCCAGCAGCCAACTGGGCTACGAGCAGTACTTC.